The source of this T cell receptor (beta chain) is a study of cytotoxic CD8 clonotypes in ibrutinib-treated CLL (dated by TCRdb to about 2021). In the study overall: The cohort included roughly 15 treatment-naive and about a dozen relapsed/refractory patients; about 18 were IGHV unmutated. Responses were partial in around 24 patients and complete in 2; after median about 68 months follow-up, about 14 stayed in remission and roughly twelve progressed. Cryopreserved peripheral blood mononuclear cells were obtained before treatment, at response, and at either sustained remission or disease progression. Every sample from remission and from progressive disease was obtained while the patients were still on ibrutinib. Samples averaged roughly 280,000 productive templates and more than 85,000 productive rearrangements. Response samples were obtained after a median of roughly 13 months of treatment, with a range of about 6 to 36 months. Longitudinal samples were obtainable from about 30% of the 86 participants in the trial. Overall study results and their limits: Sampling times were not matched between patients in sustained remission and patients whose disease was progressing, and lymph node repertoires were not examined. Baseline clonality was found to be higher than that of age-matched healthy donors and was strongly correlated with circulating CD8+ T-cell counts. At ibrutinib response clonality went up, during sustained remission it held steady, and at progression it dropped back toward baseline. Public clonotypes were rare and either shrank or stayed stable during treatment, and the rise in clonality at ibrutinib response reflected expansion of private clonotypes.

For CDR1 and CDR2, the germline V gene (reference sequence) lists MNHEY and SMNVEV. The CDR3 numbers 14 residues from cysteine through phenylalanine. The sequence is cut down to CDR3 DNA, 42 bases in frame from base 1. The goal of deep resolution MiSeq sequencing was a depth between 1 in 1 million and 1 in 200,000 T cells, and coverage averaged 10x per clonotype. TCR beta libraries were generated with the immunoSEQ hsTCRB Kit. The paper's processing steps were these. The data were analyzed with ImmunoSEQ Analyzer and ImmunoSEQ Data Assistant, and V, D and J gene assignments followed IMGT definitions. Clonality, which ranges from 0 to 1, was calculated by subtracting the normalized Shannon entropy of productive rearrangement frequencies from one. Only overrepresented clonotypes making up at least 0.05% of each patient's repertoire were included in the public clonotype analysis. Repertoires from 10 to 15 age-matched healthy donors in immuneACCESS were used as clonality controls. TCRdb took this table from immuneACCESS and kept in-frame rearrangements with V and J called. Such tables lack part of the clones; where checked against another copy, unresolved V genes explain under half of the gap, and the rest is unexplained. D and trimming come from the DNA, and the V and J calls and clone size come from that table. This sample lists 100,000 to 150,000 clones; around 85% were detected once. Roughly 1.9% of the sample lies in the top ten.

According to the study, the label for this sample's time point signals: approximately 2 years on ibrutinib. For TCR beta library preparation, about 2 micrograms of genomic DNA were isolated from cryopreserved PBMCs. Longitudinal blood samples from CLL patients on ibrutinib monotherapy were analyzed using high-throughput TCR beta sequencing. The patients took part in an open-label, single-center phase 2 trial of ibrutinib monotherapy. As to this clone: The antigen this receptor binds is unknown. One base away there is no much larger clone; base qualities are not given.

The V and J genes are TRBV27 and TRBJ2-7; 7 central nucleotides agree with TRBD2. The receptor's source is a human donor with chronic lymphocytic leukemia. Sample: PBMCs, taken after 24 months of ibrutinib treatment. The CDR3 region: CGGGGGCVRNEQYF. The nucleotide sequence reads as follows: TGTGGGGGGGGTGGGGGGTGTGTAAGGAACGAGCAGTACTTC.